One and the same sample provided the 27 T cell receptor beta chains below, sequenced in a study of T cells after yellow fever vaccination. Each CDR3 protein is one row after TCRdb ran MiXCR on the 5' RACE reads. The data contain 500,000 to 650,000 distinct CDR3 sequences, about 17% of them singletons. The sequencing here drew on PBMCs, taken 5 days after the first yellow fever vaccination. All receptors derive from a man between 18 and 29 years old who received the YFV17D yellow fever vaccine.

This clonotype has only a few counts. V gene TRBV4-1 combines with J gene TRBJ1-4; D uncertain. V gave up 7 bases and J gave up 10 bases, with 13 bases separating them. Per the germline V gene, CDR1 is MGHRA and CDR2 is YSYEKL. This CDR3 is 12 amino acids long. The CDR3 region has the DNA TGCGCCAGCATCTCGCCCTCCGGAAAACTGTTTTTT. This translates into CASISPSGKLFF.

This sequence joins TRBV2 and TRBJ1-6, with a weak D call TRBD1 (5 bases). V gave up 2 bases and J gave up 8 bases, with 13 bases separating them. There are 15 residues in the CDR3. From germline, CDR1 is SNHLY and CDR2 FYNNEI. The CDR3 here is CASSERLGVYSPLHF. As DNA, the CDR3 is TGTGCCAGCAGTGAACGGCTGGGGGTATATTCACCCCTCCACTTT.

This clonotype was counted only a few times. The V gene is TRBV3-1, the J gene TRBJ2-2; 8 nucleotides line up with TRBD2. This CDR3 comprises 17 residues. Germline V CDR1 and CDR2: LGHDT, YNNKEL (reference sequence). V shed 3 bases and J 0 bases; nucleotides not matched to a gene: 6. As DNA, the CDR3 is TGTGCCAGCAGCCAGATTGCGGGGGGCGCGAACACCGGGGAGCTGTTTTTT. Encoded protein: CASSQIAGGANTGELFF.

This clonotype was observed a handful of times. The chain joins TRBV5-1 to TRBJ1-2; 10 nucleotides align to TRBD1. V dropped 2 bases and J dropped 4; count of bases not matched to a gene: 5. Germline V lookup: CDR1 SGHRS, CDR2 YFSETQ. CDR3 size: 15 residues. The CDR3 coding sequence is TGCGCCAGCAGCTTAGGGACAGGGGAAGGCTATGGCTACACCTTC. It yields the protein CASSLGTGEGYGYTF.

This clonotype has a handful of counts. CDR3: CASSASLETQYF. The CDR3 DNA reads as TGTGCCAGCAGCGCGAGCTTGGAGACCCAGTACTTC. This chain uses TRBV9 with TRBJ2-5; D unclear. The germline V and J ends were trimmed by 3 bases and 5 bases, with 8 bases remaining between them. The CDR3 contains 12 residues. Per the germline V gene, CDR1 is SGDLS and CDR2 is YYNGEE.

This clonotype occurred a few times. The rearrangement uses TRBV6-1 and TRBJ1-1; D gene ambiguous. Germline CDR1 MNHNS, CDR2 SASEGT. Trimming shortened V by 2 bases and J by 4 bases, and 8 bases separated the two germline ends. CDR3 size: 13 residues. CDR3 bases: TGTGCCAGCAGTGAATTGACGGGCACTGAAGCTTTCTTT. Translated, it gives CASSELTGTEAFF.

This clonotype was counted a few times. The chain is built from TRBV7-9 and TRBJ1-1; 8 nucleotides line up with TRBD1. The CDR3 extends over 11 amino acids. Germline V gives CDR1 SEHNR, CDR2 FQNEAQ (reference sequence). Trimming cost V 7 bases and J 6 bases; bases outside gene matches: 1. The CDR3 sequence is CASTGGPEAFF. In DNA form, the CDR3 reads TGTGCCAGCACAGGGGGCCCTGAAGCTTTCTTT. Full variable domain (rest looked up from reference TRBV7-9 and TRBJ1-1): DTGVSQNPRHKITKRGQNVTFRCDPISEHNRLYWYRQTLGQGPEFLTYFQNEAQLEKSRLLSDRFSAERPKGSFSTLEIQRTEQGDSAMYLCASTGGPEAFFGQGTRLTVV.

The DNA for the CDR3 is TGTGCCAGCAGCCCCCGTGGAGTTAACTATGGCTACACCTTC. This translates into CASSPRGVNYGYTF. The chain links TRBV5-5 to TRBJ1-2; D not certain. Germline V gene sequence: CDR1 SGHKS, CDR2 YYEKEE (reference sequence). The CDR3 sequence is 14 residues long. Trimming pared 4 bases from V and 1 base from J, leaving 11 bases between.

This clonotype was observed a few times. V and J are TRBV12-3 or TRBV12-4 and TRBJ1-2; D is possibly TRBD1 (5 bases). The V end lost 4 bases, the J end lost 7 bases, and 13 bases lay between the germline ends. This CDR3 comprises 13 residues. The CDR3 loop reads CASSSTVEGGYTF. CDR3 DNA sequence: TGTGCCAGCAGTTCGACAGTAGAGGGTGGCTACACCTTC.

The chain joins TRBV10-3 to TRBJ1-1; D unresolved. Germline V gene data show CDR1 as ENHRY and CDR2 as SYGVKD. The V and J ends lost 6 bases and 3 bases respectively, with 11 bases between them. The CDR3 is 13 residues long. CDR3 loop: CAISVGLDTEAFF. The CDR3 DNA follows: TGTGCCATCAGCGTAGGATTGGACACTGAAGCTTTCTTT.

The sample holds one count of this clonotype. The junction shows a germline mismatch at one end, possibly a read error. The genes are TRBV6-2 or TRBV6-3 and TRBJ1-6, with D hard to call. The CDR3 length is 11 residues. Germline V gene data show CDR1 as MNHEY and CDR2 as SVGEGT. The CDR3 nucleotides are TGTGCCAGCAAGGATAATTCGCCCCTCCACTTT. Translating gives CASKDNSPLHF.

The rearrangement uses TRBV12-3 or TRBV12-4 and TRBJ2-3, with D hard to call. V dropped 3 bases and J dropped 2 bases, with 12 bases sitting between them. The CDR3 has 15 amino acids. CDR3 sequence (DNA): TGTGCCAGCAGTTTTTATCGGCAGTCCACAGATACGCAGTATTTT. It encodes CASSFYRQSTDTQYF.

The chain employs TRBV20-1 and TRBJ2-3; maybe TRBD2 (7 bases). Germline loops: CDR1 DFQATT, CDR2 SNEGSKA (reference sequence). The CDR3 spans 14 residues. Deletions cut 7 bases from V and 4 bases from J, with 18 bases between. The CDR3 spells CSGVAAGASDTQYF. DNA for the CDR3: TGCAGTGGTGTGGCGGCGGGGGCGTCAGATACGCAGTATTTT.

The CDR3 sequence is CASSQDRTSGGYNEQFF. As DNA, the CDR3 is TGCGCCAGCAGCCAAGATCGGACTAGCGGGGGTTACAATGAGCAGTTCTTC. The V gene is TRBV4-1, the J gene TRBJ2-1; 13 positions agree with TRBD2. CDR1 and CDR2 (germline): MGHRA, YSYEKL. J gave up 4 bases and V 0 bases, and 3 bases lay outside the gene matches. The CDR3 runs to 17 residues.

This rearrangement joins TRBV20-1 to TRBJ2-7; D remains unclear. V was pared by 1 base and J by 1 base, with 11 bases between. Germline values: CDR1 DFQATT, CDR2 SNEGSKA (reference sequence). CDR3 size: 14 residues. The CDR3 DNA reads TGCAGTGCTAGAGGATTAGGTGTGTCCTACGAGCAGTACTTC. This encodes CSARGLGVSYEQYF.

CDR3 residues: CSAAPEVGGIHEQFF. In DNA, the CDR3 is TGCAGTGCAGCCCCCGAGGTGGGGGGGATACATGAGCAGTTCTTC. V gene TRBV20-1 combines with J gene TRBJ2-1; 7 bases agree with TRBD2. Per the germline V gene, CDR1 is DFQATT and CDR2 is SNEGSKA (reference sequence). With V trimmed by 6 bases and J by 8 bases, 16 bases remained unmatched. The CDR3 is made up of 15 amino acids.

The CDR3 spells CASSDGGRVNEQFF. CDR3 DNA: TGCGCCAGCAGTGACGGGGGGAGGGTGAATGAGCAGTTCTTC. The chain is built from TRBV10-1 and TRBJ2-1, with TRBD2 matching 7 bases. V lost 3 bases to trimming and J lost 7 bases; unmatched junction nucleotides: 6. Germline assignment: CDR1 WNHNN and CDR2 SYGVQD (reference sequence). This CDR3 comprises 14 residues.

The V call is TRBV12-3 or TRBV12-4, the J call TRBJ2-1; tentatively, D is TRBD1 (5 bases). The CDR3 runs 18 residues. Trimming cost V 11 bases and J 0 bases, with 26 bases left between them. Here the CDR3 reads CAFSLRWPGLNSYNEQFF. In nucleotides, the CDR3 is TGTGCCTTCAGTTTAAGGTGGCCAGGGTTGAACTCCTACAATGAGCAGTTCTTC.

This clonotype came up a few times. The CDR3 spells CASSVGNPNTGELFF. CDR3 nucleotides: TGTGCCAGCAGCGTAGGGAATCCGAACACCGGGGAGCTGTTTTTT. The genes are TRBV9 and TRBJ2-2; D is uncertain. The V and J ends lost 0 bases and 0 bases respectively, with 6 bases between them. The CDR3 sequence is 15 residues long. Germline V gene sequence: CDR1 SGDLS, CDR2 YYNGEE.

This sequence joins TRBV29-1 and TRBJ1-2; possible D gene TRBD1, 5 bases. CDR3 length: 13 amino acids. CDR1 is SQVTM, CDR2 ANQGSEA, per germline. Between the trimmed V and J ends, which lost 5 bases and 2 bases, there was a span of 12 bases. The CDR3 nucleotides are TGCAGCGTTCCCTTTGGGGGAAACTATGGCTACACCTTC. It encodes CSVPFGGNYGYTF.

This clonotype has only a few counts. CDR3 bases: TGTGCCAGTAGTCCGACAGCTATGAACACTGAAGCTTTCTTT. Translating it yields CASSPTAMNTEAFF. The V gene is TRBV19, the J gene TRBJ1-1; TRBD1 might be the D (5 bases). Trimming cost V 5 bases and J 0 bases, with 10 bases left between them. Germline values: CDR1 LNHDA, CDR2 SQIVND (reference sequence). The CDR3 is made up of 14 amino acids.

This chain uses TRBV18 with TRBJ1-1; the D is unclear. The CDR3 has 18 residues. CDR1 is KGHSH and CDR2 is LQKENI in the germline V gene. V was shortened by 3 bases and J by 5 bases, with 25 bases between the two germline ends. CDR3 coding DNA: TGTGCCAGCTCACCCAGACAACGCTCTAACCCGGTACAGACTGAAGCTTTCTTT. It encodes CASSPRQRSNPVQTEAFF.

This clonotype showed up just a few times. The V gene is TRBV6-1, the J gene TRBJ2-3, with TRBD2 matching 8 bases. V dropped 7 bases and J dropped 3; count of bases not matched to a gene: 9. Germline CDR1 MNHNS, CDR2 SASEGT. The CDR3 covers 15 residues. The CDR3 sequence: CASNPIAGSTDTQYF. DNA of the CDR3: TGTGCCAGCAACCCTATAGCGGGGTCGACAGATACGCAGTATTTT.

The chain carries TRBV4-1 and TRBJ1-1; 7 bases agree with TRBD1. The length of the CDR3 is 16 residues. V lost 3 bases and J lost 5; bases outside the gene matches: 12. Germline CDR1 MGHRA, CDR2 YSYEKL. The DNA of the CDR3 is TGCGCCAGCAGCCAGAGAGTAGCGACAGGGATGACTGAAGCTTTCTTT. It is translated as CASSQRVATGMTEAFF.

This clonotype was counted many times. J is TRBJ1-2 and V is TRBV28; weak D call: TRBD1 (6 bases). The CDR3 has 14 amino acids. Germline CDR1 MDHEN, CDR2 SYDVKM. Trimming cost V 4 bases and J 4 bases, with 13 bases left between them. The CDR3 region has the DNA TGTGCCAGCAGTTACGAAGGGGGAGGCTATGGCTACACCTTC. Translated: CASSYEGGGYGYTF.

The V call is TRBV21-1, the J call TRBJ2-7. TRBV21-1 represents a pseudogene. The CDR3 is made up of 14 amino acids. DNA for the CDR3: TGTGCCAGCAGCAAGAAGGGGAGGCTCTACGAGCAGTACGTC. This translates into CASSKKGRLYEQYV.

The chain recombines TRBV7-2 with TRBJ1-2; D is undetermined. The CDR3 is made up of 15 amino acids. In germline, CDR1 is SGHTA, CDR2 FQGNSA. V lost 7 bases, J lost 0 bases, and 15 bases lay in between. The CDR3 protein is CASTPKGRTNYGYTF. The CDR3 nucleotides read TGTGCCAGCACCCCCAAGGGCAGGACTAACTATGGCTACACCTTC.